This TCR beta chain was identified in a study of PD-1 blockade in classical Hodgkin lymphoma. Study-level background: Treatment was intravenous nivolumab, 3 mg/kg every 2 weeks, until progression.

Clones were read by immunoSEQ multiplex PCR, and TCRdb kept only the in-frame ones, dropping some. Among under 20,000 clones, roughly 84% were seen once, and the ten largest hold approximately 6%. Germline V gene data show CDR1 as SGHTS and CDR2 as YDEGEE. This CDR3 has 15 amino acids. Trimming took off 4 bases at V and 13 bases at J, with 26 bases between the two ends. Turning to this clone: Its antigen is unknown.

The study, taken as a whole, reports: CD4+ TCR diversity rose significantly by C4D1, and CD8+ TCR diversity did not. Exclusion covered patients beginning nivolumab under 1 year post-ASCT. Diminished baseline TCR diversity has been reported in newly diagnosed patients relative to healthy donors.

Every patient relapsed after autologous stem cell transplantation, and brentuximab vedotin exposure varied. The source of this sequence is a human donor with classical Hodgkin lymphoma. Material: peripheral blood mononuclear cells (PBMCs), obtained at baseline. The chain combines TRBV5-8 with TRBJ1-2; D is ambiguous. The CDR3: CASSTWTVVNSQGTF. DNA of the CDR3: TGTGCCAGCAGCACATGGACGGTGGTTAATTCTCAAGGCACCTTC.